This T cell receptor beta chain was observed in a study of control samples from healthy donors and cancer patients. This CDR3 spans 12 amino acids. Germline loops: CDR1 MDHEN, CDR2 SYDVKM. Between the trimmed V and J ends, which lost 5 bases and 8 bases, there was a span of 9 bases. TCRdb keeps only in-frame clones here, not all; method: immunoSEQ multiplex PCR. The table lists around 94,000 clones, roughly 86% of them singletons. Material for sequencing was blood. The clonotype was recovered from a woman in her forties or fifties in good health. The chain links TRBV28 to TRBJ1-4; TRBD1 is a possible D gene (5 bases). DNA for the CDR3: TGTGCCAGCAGTATCAACAGGGAAAAACTGTTTTTT. Residues: CASSINREKLFF.